This TCR beta chain was captured by sequencing in a study of T cell responses to AZD1222 COVID-19 vaccine. Regarding the study as a whole: Dominant CD4 TCR responses targeted spike regions 160-218 and 743-854. Clonal diversity was possibly underestimated, and white British individuals and females predominated among donors. Spike-specific TCR breadth and depth were elevated following two AZD1222 doses. Reportedly, nearly half of unique spike TCRs recognized epitopes outside B.1.351/B.1.1.7 mutations.

About this clone itself: The antigen remains undetermined.

The data were produced by immunoSEQ multiplex PCR, yet TCRdb's version contains in-frame clones alone and is incomplete. Of about 140,000 clones detected, over 85% appear once; the ten largest clones hold 0.7% to 1%. This sequence was found in an adult in good health. This sample comprised peripheral blood, obtained on day 0 of MenACWY control vaccination.

The CDR3, as DNA: TGTGCCAGCAGCTTGGGAGGGACAGGCCCCAATGAGCAGTTCTTC. Translating gives CASSLGGTGPNEQFF. The chain uses TRBV5-4 and TRBJ2-1, with 8 bases aligning to TRBD1. V gave up 0 bases and J gave up 6 bases; unmatched junction bases: 5. CDR3 length equals 15 residues. Looked up from germline, CDR1 is SGHNT and CDR2 is YYREEE (reference sequence).